This T cell receptor beta chain was recorded in a study of cytotoxic CD8 clonotypes in ibrutinib-treated CLL. Findings and limits, study-wide: Elevated clonality accompanied ibrutinib response, with a return toward baseline values at progression. Starting clonality was above that of age-matched healthy donors and tracked circulating CD8+ T-cell counts.

Worth noting for this clone: The antigen is unknown.

The repertoire was sequenced with immunoSEQ multiplex PCR; TCRdb's copy has only in-frame clones and lacks some. The sample carries some 19,000 clones, roughly 80% recorded once. V shed 4 bases, J shed 5 bases, and the junction held 6 bases outside the gene matches. The CDR3 has 15 residues. Germline loops: CDR1 MDHEN, CDR2 SYDVKM. V usage is TRBV28 and J usage is TRBJ2-5; 11 bases line up with TRBD2. The source material was PBMCs, sampled before ibrutinib treatment. This clonotype was obtained from a human donor with chronic lymphocytic leukemia. For the CDR3, the DNA is TGTGCCAGCAGTTCCAGACTAGCGGGGCGGGAGACCCAGTACTTC. It is translated as CASSSRLAGRETQYF.